This TCR beta chain was retrieved from a study of cytomegalovirus exposure and HLA in healthy donors. Looked up from germline, CDR1 is SGHVS and CDR2 is FQNEAQ. The CDR3 loop spans 16 amino acids. V was clipped by 1 base and J by 4 bases, with 16 bases between them. The PCR contained 60 Vbeta and 13 Jbeta primers. Profiling relied on immunoSEQ multiplex PCR, and the TCRdb table lists in-frame clones only, not all of them. This table has around 130,000 clones, 70% to 75% appearing once. J is TRBJ1-2 and V is TRBV7-8; D uncertain. This TCR derives from a woman aged 25 to 39 in good health and CMV-seronegative. Sequenced input: PBMCs. The CDR3 bases are TGTGCCAGCAGCTTAGAATGGGCAGCCACTCGCTATGGCTACACCTTC. Its protein is CASSLEWAATRYGYTF.